These T cell receptor beta chains were read from a single sample in a study of shared clonotypes between healthy human individuals. The method was immunoSEQ multiplex PCR; TCRdb's version includes in-frame clones alone and lacks a portion of them. Of 490,000 or so clones listed, 70% to 80% were seen once; the top ten hold roughly 13%. The sequenced sample consisted of PBMCs. The receptors were sampled from a woman between 35 and 50 years old in good health. Some clones in this sample may be carry-over from other donors' samples. Both conserved end residues are part of each CDR3. A D gene is named only where the DNA matches it firmly. Clone size is given for some rows only: seen once, a few or many times, or a class if the clone is expanded.

v_call: TRBV9; clone_size: -; j_call: TRBJ2-2; d_call: -; cdr3_nt: TGTGCCAGCAAGGGACTTAACACCGGGGAGCTGTTTTTT; cdr3_aa: CASKGLNTGELFF
v_call: TRBV28; clone_size: -; j_call: TRBJ2-1; d_call: -; cdr3_nt: TGTGCCAGCAGTCCCCGTTTGGCGGGTTCACACAATGAGCAGTTCTTC; cdr3_aa: CASSPRLAGSHNEQFF
v_call: TRBV4-2; clone_size: many; j_call: TRBJ2-5; d_call: TRBD1; cdr3_nt: TGTGCCAGCAGCCAAGAAGGGTCGGGACAGGGTGCGGAGACCCAGTACTTC; cdr3_aa: CASSQEGSGQGAETQYF
v_call: TRBV13; clone_size: -; j_call: TRBJ2-3; d_call: TRBD1; cdr3_nt: TGTGCCAGCAGCTTAACAGGGGAGACAGATACGCAGTATTTT; cdr3_aa: CASSLTGETDTQYF
v_call: TRBV18; clone_size: -; j_call: TRBJ2-7; d_call: -; cdr3_nt: TGTGCCAGCTCACCATCGGGACGTACCCACGAGCAGTACTTC; cdr3_aa: CASSPSGRTHEQYF
v_call: TRBV9; clone_size: -; j_call: TRBJ2-1; d_call: -; cdr3_nt: TGTGCCAGCAGCGCGACTGGCTCCTCCTACAATGAGCAGTTCTTC; cdr3_aa: CASSATGSSYNEQFF
v_call: TRBV6-5; clone_size: -; j_call: TRBJ2-3; d_call: TRBD2; cdr3_nt: TGTGCCAGCAGTTATTCGAGACACGGGGGGGATACGCAGTATTTT; cdr3_aa: CASSYSRHGGDTQYF
v_call: TRBV27; clone_size: -; j_call: TRBJ2-7; d_call: TRBD1; cdr3_nt: TGTGCCAGCAGTCGTAACACAGGGGGCGCATTTTACGAGCAGTACTTC; cdr3_aa: CASSRNTGGAFYEQYF
v_call: TRBV6-4; clone_size: -; j_call: TRBJ2-3; d_call: -; cdr3_nt: TGTGCCAGCAGTGACTCGAAGTCAGGGTCAGATACGCAGTATTTT; cdr3_aa: CASSDSKSGSDTQYF
v_call: TRBV4-3; clone_size: -; j_call: TRBJ2-7; d_call: TRBD1; cdr3_nt: TGCGCCAGCAGCCTTTTGGGACAGAAAGACTACGAGCAGTACTTC; cdr3_aa: CASSLLGQKDYEQYF
v_call: TRBV18; clone_size: -; j_call: TRBJ2-7; d_call: -; cdr3_nt: TGTGCCAGCTCACCGCAATCCTACGAGCAGTACTTC; cdr3_aa: CASSPQSYEQYF
v_call: TRBV2; clone_size: few; j_call: TRBJ1-1; d_call: TRBD1; cdr3_nt: TGTGCCAGCAGGCCGAGGACAGGGTTGAACACTGAAGCTTTCTTT; cdr3_aa: CASRPRTGLNTEAFF
v_call: TRBV28; clone_size: -; j_call: TRBJ1-5; d_call: -; cdr3_nt: TGTGCCAGCAGTTTCAGGGGAGGTCAGCCCCAGCATTTT; cdr3_aa: CASSFRGGQPQHF
v_call: TRBV7-9; clone_size: -; j_call: TRBJ1-2; d_call: -; cdr3_nt: TGTGCCAGCAGCTTCGTTTCAGGGACGATAGCTAACTATGGCTACACCTTC; cdr3_aa: CASSFVSGTIANYGYTF
v_call: TRBV7-3; clone_size: -; j_call: TRBJ2-6; d_call: TRBD1; cdr3_nt: TGTGCCAGCAGCCTATCCCTGGGACAGAACTCTGGGGCCAACGTCCTGACTTTC; cdr3_aa: CASSLSLGQNSGANVLTF
v_call: TRBV6-1; clone_size: -; j_call: TRBJ2-7; d_call: -; cdr3_nt: TGTGCCAGCACACGACAGGAAAAGTACGAGCAGTACTTC; cdr3_aa: CASTRQEKYEQYF
v_call: TRBV19; clone_size: once; j_call: TRBJ1-5; d_call: -; cdr3_nt: TGTGCCAGTAGTCGGGGCAGCTATCAGCCCCAGCATTTT; cdr3_aa: CASSRGSYQPQHF
v_call: TRBV2; clone_size: few; j_call: TRBJ1-5; d_call: -; cdr3_nt: TGTGCCAGCAGCCTACAGGGTATCGATCAGCCCCAGCATTTT; cdr3_aa: CASSLQGIDQPQHF
v_call: TRBV5-6; clone_size: -; j_call: TRBJ1-2; d_call: -; cdr3_nt: TGTGCCAGCAGAATGAAGGGGAGGGCTGGGTATGGCTACACCTTC; cdr3_aa: CASRMKGRAGYGYTF
v_call: TRBV19; clone_size: -; j_call: TRBJ1-5; d_call: TRBD1; cdr3_nt: TGTGCCACCCAACACGACAAGAGGGGGCCAAATCAGCCCCAGCATTTT; cdr3_aa: CATQHDKRGPNQPQHF
v_call: TRBV18; clone_size: -; j_call: TRBJ2-7; d_call: -; cdr3_nt: TGTGCCAGCTCACCACTGCCGACGTCCTTACGATACGAGCAGTACTTC; cdr3_aa: CASSPLPTSLRYEQYF
v_call: TRBV11-1; clone_size: few; j_call: TRBJ2-5; d_call: TRBD2; cdr3_nt: TGTGCCAGCAGCCGGCGAAGACTAGCGGGGGAGACCCAGTACTTC; cdr3_aa: CASSRRRLAGETQYF
v_call: TRBV11-2; clone_size: -; j_call: TRBJ2-3; d_call: -; cdr3_nt: TGTGCCAGCAGCTTATTCCCGGCCACAGATACGCAGTATTTT; cdr3_aa: CASSLFPATDTQYF
v_call: TRBV19; clone_size: -; j_call: TRBJ2-7; d_call: TRBD2; cdr3_nt: TGTGCCAGTAGCCCAATAGGCGGGAGGGCCTCCTACGAGCAGTACTTC; cdr3_aa: CASSPIGGRASYEQYF
v_call: TRBV6-1; clone_size: -; j_call: TRBJ1-2; d_call: TRBD1; cdr3_nt: TGTGCCAGCAGTGACGGGACAGCAAGCCGTGGCTACACCTTC; cdr3_aa: CASSDGTASRGYTF
v_call: TRBV7-8; clone_size: -; j_call: TRBJ2-5; d_call: TRBD2; cdr3_nt: TGTGCCAGCACCAATAGGGTGGCGGGGGGTAGAGAGACCCAGTACTTC; cdr3_aa: CASTNRVAGGRETQYF
v_call: TRBV7-9; clone_size: once; j_call: TRBJ2-7; d_call: TRBD2; cdr3_nt: TGTGCCAGCAGCCCCGGACTAGCGGGAGGGCTGGCCGAGCAGTACTTC; cdr3_aa: CASSPGLAGGLAEQYF
v_call: TRBV2; clone_size: -; j_call: TRBJ1-4; d_call: -; cdr3_nt: TGTGCCAGCAGTGATAGGGGGAGAATTGAAAAACTGTTTTTT; cdr3_aa: CASSDRGRIEKLFF
v_call: TRBV30; clone_size: -; j_call: TRBJ2-1; d_call: TRBD2; cdr3_nt: TGTGCCTGGAGTGTAAAAGCGGGGTGGAATGAGCAGTTCTTC; cdr3_aa: CAWSVKAGWNEQFF